The 16 T cell receptor beta chains presented below share a single source sample, sequenced in a study of shared clonotypes between healthy human individuals. The data were produced by immunoSEQ multiplex PCR, yet TCRdb's version contains in-frame clones alone and is incomplete. There are 190,000 or so clones in the sample; 65% to 80% occur only once, and about 10% lies in the top ten. Material for sequencing was memory CD4+ T cells sorted from blood. As to subset: CD45RA-negative fraction. Source of these receptors: a man in his thirties or forties in good health.

This rearrangement joins TRBV28 to TRBJ1-2, with D perhaps matching TRBD1 (5 bases). V lost 6 bases to trimming and J lost 3 bases, with 14 bases between them. From germline, CDR1 is MDHEN and CDR2 SYDVKM. CDR3 size: 14 residues. CDR3 in amino acids: CASSGIWGDYGYTF. The CDR3 region has the DNA TGTGCCAGCAGCGGGATCTGGGGGGACTATGGCTACACCTTC.

This clone was found once. The chain links TRBV5-1 to TRBJ2-5; the D gene is possibly TRBD2 (5 bases). CDR3 length: 14 amino acids. CDR1 SGHRS and CDR2 YFSETQ come from the germline V gene. V gave up 2 bases and J gave up 1 base, with 9 bases separating them. CDR3 region: CASSFLGAQETQYF. The CDR3 DNA sequence: TGCGCCAGCAGCTTCCTGGGAGCCCAAGAGACCCAGTACTTC.

This clone was seen at least ten times. The gene calls are TRBV7-9 and TRBJ2-2, with 12 bases aligning to TRBD2. The CDR3 is made up of 14 amino acids. The junction had 0 bases not matched to a gene; V was cut back by 5 bases and J by 5 bases. Germline CDR1 and CDR2: SEHNR and FQNEAQ (reference sequence). CDR3 residues: CASSGLAGTGELFF. For the CDR3, the DNA is TGTGCCAGCAGCGGACTAGCGGGAACCGGGGAGCTGTTTTTT.

This clone has just one count. The genes are TRBV19 and TRBJ2-5; D possibly uses TRBD1 or TRBD2 (5 bases each). Trimming left V 5 bases short and J 4 bases short, with 23 bases between. Looked up from germline, CDR1 is LNHDA and CDR2 is SQIVND (reference sequence). The CDR3 totals 17 residues. CDR3 in DNA: TGTGCCAGTAGTCCCCTTACTAGTCGGGGACCGGGAGAGACCCAGTACTTC. Translated, it gives CASSPLTSRGPGETQYF.

This clone was seen a single time. The rearrangement links TRBV5-1 to TRBJ2-1; 10 positions agree with TRBD1. This CDR3 is 16 amino acids long. Germline lookup yields CDR1 SGHRS and CDR2 YFSETQ. V lost 5 bases, J lost 4 bases, and 9 bases stayed unmatched. The CDR3 loop is CASRLTGGLQYNEQFF. In nucleotides, the CDR3 is TGCGCCAGCAGGTTGACAGGGGGCCTGCAATACAATGAGCAGTTCTTC.

This sequence joins TRBV7-3 and TRBJ2-1; TRBD2 aligns across 15 bases. After removal of 5 bases from V and 7 bases from J, the junction contained 6 bases not matched to a gene. The CDR3 consists of 16 residues. Per the germline V gene, CDR1 is SGHTA and CDR2 is FQGTGA. CDR3 region: CASSLVGLAGGNEQFF. CDR3 bases: TGTGCCAGCAGCCTCGTCGGACTAGCGGGAGGGAATGAGCAGTTCTTC.

V usage is TRBV5-4 and J usage is TRBJ2-7; 9 bases match TRBD2. Losses at the gene ends were 1 base for V and 2 bases for J; bases not matched to a gene: 1. In germline, CDR1 is SGHNT, CDR2 YYREEE (reference sequence). This CDR3 has 14 amino acids. The CDR3, as DNA: TGTGCCAGCAGCTTGTCTAGCGGGACCTACGAGCAGTACTTC. Its translation: CASSLSSGTYEQYF.

This clone appeared a few times. The gene calls are TRBV29-1 and TRBJ1-2; 7 positions match TRBD1. The CDR3 length is 14 residues. The J segment lost 4 bases and the V segment lost 2 bases, leaving 7 bases of the junction unmatched. CDR1 SQVTM and CDR2 ANQGSEA come from the germline V gene. In DNA, the CDR3 is TGCAGCGTTGAAAAGGGGGCACAGGGCTATGGCTACACCTTC. Translation gives CSVEKGAQGYGYTF.

A few counts support this clone. V is TRBV9 and J is TRBJ1-1; 10 bases are shared with TRBD1. CDR3 size: 16 residues. V dropped 0 bases and J dropped 4; count of bases not matched to a gene: 6. Germline V lookup: CDR1 SGDLS, CDR2 YYNGEE. Here the CDR3 DNA reads TGTGCCAGCAGCGTAGGACAGGGGGCAGGGACCACTGAAGCTTTCTTT. Residues: CASSVGQGAGTTEAFF.

This clone came up many times. The chain couples TRBV5-1 to TRBJ2-5, with D possibly being TRBD1 or TRBD2 (5 bases each). The CDR3 is 15 residues long. V shed 0 bases and J shed 5 bases, with 14 bases lying between them. The germline CDR1 and CDR2 sequences are SGHRS and YFSETQ. CDR3 residues: CASSLAGPTGETQYF. DNA for the CDR3: TGCGCCAGCAGCTTGGCGGGACCCACTGGGGAGACCCAGTACTTC.

In the case of this clone: A far larger clone is just one base off, so this is likely a read error. This sequence joins TRBV7-9 and TRBJ2-6, with TRBD1 matching over 7 bases. The CDR3 spans 14 residues. Losses at the gene ends were 9 bases for V and 2 bases for J; bases not matched to a gene: 4. CDR1 is SEHNR, CDR2 FQNEAQ, per germline (reference sequence). CDR3 region: CASPGGAGANVLTF. Here the CDR3 DNA reads TGTGCCAGTCCAGGGGGTGCTGGGGCCAACGTCCTGACTTTC.

CDR3 nucleotide sequence: TGTGCCAGCAGCTTAGACCTAGCGGGAGGACGGCGCAATGAGCAGTTCTTC. It yields the protein CASSLDLAGGRRNEQFF. J is TRBJ2-1 and V is TRBV11-3, with 11 bases that match TRBD2. V gave up 0 bases and J gave up 6 bases; unmatched junction bases: 7. CDR1 SGHNT and CDR2 YENEEA come from the germline V gene. CDR3 length: 17 residues.

The J gene is TRBJ2-7, the V gene TRBV11-2, with D possibly TRBD1 on 6 matching bases. Deletions cut 5 bases from V and 3 bases from J, with 23 bases between. The CDR3 totals 17 residues. CDR1 and CDR2 from the germline V gene are SGHAT and FQNNGV. The DNA for the CDR3 is TGTGCCAGCAGCCCCACAGGGTTAGGGGTGTTGGGCTACGAGCAGTACTTC. Protein: CASSPTGLGVLGYEQYF.

This chain joins TRBV29-1 and TRBJ2-3, with D perhaps matching TRBD1 or TRBD2 (5 bases each). The CDR3 covers 12 residues. Trimming stripped 2 bases from V and 10 bases from J, with 13 bases between. The germline CDR1 and CDR2 sequences are SQVTM and ANQGSEA. In DNA form, the CDR3 reads TGCAGCGTTGAAAAGGGACCTGAGGCGCAGTATTTT. It codes for CSVEKGPEAQYF.

V is TRBV29-1 and J is TRBJ2-1, with a possible D match to TRBD1 (5 bases). CDR3 size: 14 residues. Trimming stripped 7 bases from V and 3 bases from J, with 16 bases between. CDR1 SQVTM and CDR2 ANQGSEA come from the germline V gene. CDR3 coding DNA: TGCAGCGGGGTTTTGGGCGGACACTACAATGAGCAGTTCTTC. Translation gives CSGVLGGHYNEQFF.

The chain employs TRBV11-3 and TRBJ2-1, with D perhaps assigned TRBD1 or TRBD2 (5 bases each). V was shortened by 1 base and J by 10 bases, with 17 bases between the two germline ends. CDR3 length equals 15 residues. Per germline, CDR1 SGHNT and CDR2 YENEEA. CDR3 bases: TGTGCCAGCAGCTTAGTGGGACCGCCTTCTGGGGAGCAGTTCTTC. Protein sequence: CASSLVGPPSGEQFF.